These 21 T cell receptor beta chains were sequenced from one sample in a study of blood T cell repertoires in COVID-19. Profiling relied on immunoSEQ multiplex PCR, and the TCRdb table lists in-frame clones only, not all of them. This table holds about 190,000 clones, 80% to 90% found once. The sample taken for sequencing was peripheral blood. The origin of the receptors is a human donor in a cohort sampled during active COVID-19.

The chain links TRBV5-4 to TRBJ1-1, with D possibly TRBD1 on 6 matching bases. Germline CDR1 is SGHNT and CDR2 is YYREEE (reference sequence). The CDR3 is made up of 14 amino acids. The ends were cut back, 2 bases at V and 0 bases at J, with 8 bases in the middle. The CDR3 sequence: CASSLQGMNTEAFF. CDR3 DNA: TGTGCCAGCAGCTTACAGGGTATGAACACTGAAGCTTTCTTT.

CDR3 nucleotides: TGTGCCAGCAGCCTCCCCCGGAGGGAGCGTGCCTACGAGCAGTACGTC. Protein sequence: CASSLPRRERAYEQYV. This chain connects TRBV7-9 to TRBJ2-7; D is perhaps TRBD2 (6 bases). The CDR3 sequence is 16 residues long. The ends were cut back, 5 bases at V and 2 bases at J, with 19 bases in the middle. Germline CDR1 is SEHNR and CDR2 is FQNEAQ (reference sequence).

The chain is built from TRBV27 and TRBJ1-5; D possibly corresponds to TRBD1 (5 bases). There are 15 residues in the CDR3. V was trimmed by 6 bases and J by 2 bases, leaving 14 bases between them. Germline V lookup: CDR1 MNHEY, CDR2 SMNVEV (reference sequence). The CDR3 DNA reads TGTGCCAGCAGATTGGGGCCGGGCGGCAATCAGCCCCAGCATTTT. Encoded protein: CASRLGPGGNQPQHF.

This rearrangement joins TRBV28 to TRBJ1-2; 8 bases are shared with TRBD1. Germline V lookup: CDR1 MDHEN, CDR2 SYDVKM. V gave up 7 bases and J gave up 5 bases; unmatched junction bases: 9. The CDR3 has 14 residues. The CDR3 is CASTQGAGHYGYTF. Here the CDR3 DNA reads TGTGCCAGCACTCAGGGGGCAGGTCATTATGGCTACACCTTC.

The chain joins TRBV3-1 (or the pseudogene TRBV3-2) to TRBJ1-5, with D hard to call. From germline, CDR1 is LGHDT and CDR2 YNNKEL (reference sequence). This CDR3 contains 15 residues. V was pared by 1 base and J by 7 bases, with 14 bases between. The CDR3 loop is CASSQVANGGQPQHF. The CDR3 DNA is TGTGCCAGCAGCCAAGTGGCAAACGGAGGGCAGCCCCAGCATTTT.

The chain carries TRBV28 and TRBJ1-2; 8 bases line up with TRBD1. This CDR3 comprises 19 residues. The ends lost 6 bases at V and 4 bases at J; junction bases unmatched: 22. Germline loops: CDR1 MDHEN, CDR2 SYDVKM. The CDR3 loop reads CASRLRGLDRAGEPYGYTF. CDR3 bases: TGTGCCAGCAGGTTGAGGGGATTGGACAGGGCCGGAGAGCCCTATGGCTACACCTTC.

The V call is TRBV7-2, the J call TRBJ1-1; D is undetermined. Trimming took off 8 bases at V and 5 bases at J, with 18 bases between the two ends. Germline V gene lookup returns CDR1 SGHTA and CDR2 FQGNSA. The CDR3 sequence is 14 residues long. The CDR3 reads CASVPSRIRTEAFF. CDR3 bases: TGTGCCAGCGTACCTTCGAGGATTCGGACTGAAGCTTTCTTT.

This clone was observed a single time. The chain employs TRBV4-2 and TRBJ2-5; TRBD1 matches 8 bases. The CDR3 extends over 15 amino acids. Germline loops: CDR1 LGHNA, CDR2 YNFKEQ. Trimming at V came to 1 base and at J to 3 bases, leaving 4 bases not matched to a gene. For the CDR3, the DNA is TGTGCCAGCAGCCAAGCCGGGACAGGAAAAGAGACCCAGTACTTC. It is translated as CASSQAGTGKETQYF.

In this sample, this clone turned up a few times. This sequence joins TRBV12-5 and TRBJ1-1; TRBD1 agrees at 7 bases. CDR1 LGHNT and CDR2 FRNRAP come from the germline V gene. Trimming took 0 bases from V and 9 from J; bases not matched to a gene: 4. This CDR3 has 13 amino acids. The CDR3 region is CASGLVGTEKAFF. CDR3 coding DNA: TGTGCTAGTGGTTTGGTGGGGACAGAAAAAGCTTTCTTT.

The chain is built from TRBV30 and TRBJ2-3, with a tentative D call TRBD2 (7 bases). Trimming removed 5 bases from V and 5 bases from J, with 20 bases in between. Germline V gene lookup returns CDR1 GTSNPN and CDR2 SVGIG (reference sequence). The CDR3 loop spans 15 amino acids. The CDR3 DNA is TGTGCCTGGGGCCTTGGGGGGGGCTCCAGAGATACGCAGTATTTT. Protein: CAWGLGGGSRDTQYF.

This sequence joins TRBV7-9 and TRBJ1-2; the D gene is possibly TRBD1 (6 bases). Trimming cost V 1 base and J 2 bases, with 8 bases left between them. The CDR3 loop spans 14 amino acids. Germline V gene lookup returns CDR1 SEHNR and CDR2 FQNEAQ (reference sequence). CDR3 residues: CASSLVQGNYGYTF. In DNA form, the CDR3 reads TGTGCCAGCAGCTTAGTTCAGGGGAACTATGGCTACACCTTC.

The rearrangement joins TRBV27 to TRBJ1-5, with D possibly matching TRBD1 (6 bases). The CDR3 consists of 12 residues. Germline CDR1 MNHEY, CDR2 SMNVEV (reference sequence). Trimming shortened V by 10 bases and J by 4 bases, and 11 bases separated the two germline ends. Here the CDR3 reads CATRQDNQPQHF. CDR3 coding DNA: TGTGCCACCAGACAGGATAATCAGCCCCAGCATTTT.

V and J are TRBV2 and TRBJ1-5; D is unresolved. Looked up from germline, CDR1 is SNHLY and CDR2 is FYNNEI. This CDR3 contains 14 residues. Trimming took 3 bases from V and 0 from J, leaving 6 bases between them. The CDR3, as DNA: TGTGCCAGCAGTGAGGAGTCTAGCAATCAGCCCCAGCATTTT. It encodes CASSEESSNQPQHF. Based on the CDR3 plus reference TRBV2 and TRBJ1-5, the full variable domain is EPEVTQTPSHQVTQMGQEVILRCVPISNHLYFYWYRQILGQKVEFLVSFYNNEISEKSEIFDDQFSVERPDGSNFTLKIRSTKLEDSAMYFCASSEESSNQPQHFGDGTRLSIL.

The chain carries TRBV30 and TRBJ1-6; D perhaps matches TRBD1 (6 bases). Germline CDR1 reads GTSNPN; CDR2 reads SVGIG (reference sequence). The CDR3 totals 14 residues. V was trimmed by 5 bases and J by 9 bases, leaving 17 bases between them. Written as DNA, the CDR3 is TGTGCCTGGGGTTCCACAGGGCGTAGTTCACCCCTCCACTTT. Protein sequence: CAWGSTGRSSPLHF.

This chain links TRBV2 with TRBJ2-5; 7 bases are a match to TRBD1. CDR3 size: 15 residues. From germline, CDR1 is SNHLY and CDR2 FYNNEI. Losses at the gene ends were 8 bases for V and 1 base for J; bases not matched to a gene: 10. The CDR3 loop reads CASGGRGQVQETQYF. Here the CDR3 DNA reads TGTGCCAGCGGAGGCCGTGGACAGGTCCAAGAGACCCAGTACTTC. The full variable domain, with the rest looked up from reference TRBV2 and TRBJ2-5, is EPEVTQTPSHQVTQMGQEVILRCVPISNHLYFYWYRQILGQKVEFLVSFYNNEISEKSEIFDDQFSVERPDGSNFTLKIRSTKLEDSAMYFCASGGRGQVQETQYFGPGTRLLVL.

The genes are TRBV12-3 or TRBV12-4 and TRBJ1-2; no definite D call. The V end was cut by 6 bases, the J end by 4 bases, with 12 bases between. There are 13 residues in the CDR3. The CDR3 region has the DNA TGTGCCAGCAGCAAATACCAGGCCTATGGCTACACCTTC. It is translated as CASSKYQAYGYTF.

This rearrangement joins TRBV5-1 to TRBJ2-3, with TRBD1 as a possible D gene (6 bases). The CDR3 extends over 15 amino acids. CDR1 is SGHRS, CDR2 YFSETQ, per germline. V was pared by 4 bases and J by 0 bases, with 12 bases between. CDR3 protein: CASSQDRTSTDTQYF. The CDR3, as DNA: TGCGCCAGCAGCCAAGACAGGACTAGCACAGATACGCAGTATTTT.

The rearrangement links TRBV24-1 to TRBJ2-3, with no clear D. Per the germline V gene, CDR1 is KGHDR and CDR2 is SFDVKD. V lost 5 bases, J lost 2 bases, and 10 bases lay in between. The CDR3 loop spans 14 amino acids. The CDR3 sequence is CATSGGDLTDTQYF. Written as DNA, the CDR3 is TGTGCCACCAGTGGTGGAGATCTCACAGATACGCAGTATTTT.

This chain links TRBV10-2 with TRBJ2-1, with D possibly being TRBD1 (6 bases). Trimming removed 5 bases from V and 6 bases from J, with 17 bases in between. In germline, CDR1 is WSHSY, CDR2 SAAADI. There are 15 residues in the CDR3. As DNA, the CDR3 is TGCGCCAGCAGTCGAAACCTCCGGGACACCAATGAGCAGTTCTTC. Amino acid sequence: CASSRNLRDTNEQFF.

The J gene is TRBJ2-1, the V gene TRBV5-1; 12 bases fit TRBD2. The CDR3 extends over 16 amino acids. Germline-derived CDR1 and CDR2 are SGHRS and YFSETQ. Unmatched junction bases numbered 9, after V lost 4 bases and J lost 7 bases. CDR3 amino acids: CASSSLAGGFRNEQFF. As DNA, the CDR3 is TGCGCCAGCAGCAGCCTAGCGGGAGGGTTCAGGAATGAGCAGTTCTTC.

This chain connects TRBV5-6 to TRBJ1-5; D unclear. Germline CDR1 reads SGHDT; CDR2 reads YYEEEE. Trimming cost V 4 bases and J 4 bases, with 9 bases left between them. This CDR3 contains 13 residues. The CDR3 loop is CASSRGLNQPQHF. CDR3 nucleotide sequence: TGTGCCAGCAGCCGAGGATTAAATCAGCCCCAGCATTTT.